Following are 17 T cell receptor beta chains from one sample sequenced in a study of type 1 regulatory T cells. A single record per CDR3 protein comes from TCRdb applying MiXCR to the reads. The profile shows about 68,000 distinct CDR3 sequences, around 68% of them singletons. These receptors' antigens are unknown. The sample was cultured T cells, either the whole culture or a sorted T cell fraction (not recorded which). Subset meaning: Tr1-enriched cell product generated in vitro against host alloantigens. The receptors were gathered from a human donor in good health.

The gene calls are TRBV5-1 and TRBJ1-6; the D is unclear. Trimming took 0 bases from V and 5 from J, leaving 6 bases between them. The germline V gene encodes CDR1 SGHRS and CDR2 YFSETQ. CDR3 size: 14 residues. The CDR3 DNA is TGCGCCAGCAGCTTGGAACGGAATAATTCACCCCTCCACTTT. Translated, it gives CASSLERNNSPLHF.

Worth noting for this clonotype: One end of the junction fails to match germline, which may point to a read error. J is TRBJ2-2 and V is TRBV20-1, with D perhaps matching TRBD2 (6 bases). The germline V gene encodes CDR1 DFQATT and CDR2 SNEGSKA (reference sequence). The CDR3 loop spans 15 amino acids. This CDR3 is CSAYQTGAKTGGLFF. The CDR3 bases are TGCAGTGCCTACCAGACGGGAGCAAAGACCGGGGGGCTGTTTTTT.

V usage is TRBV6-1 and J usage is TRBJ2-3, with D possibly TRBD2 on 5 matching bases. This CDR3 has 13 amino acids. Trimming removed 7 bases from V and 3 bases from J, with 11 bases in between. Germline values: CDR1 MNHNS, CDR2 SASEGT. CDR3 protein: CASKLVGTDTQYF. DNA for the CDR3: TGTGCCAGCAAACTAGTAGGTACAGATACGCAGTATTTT.

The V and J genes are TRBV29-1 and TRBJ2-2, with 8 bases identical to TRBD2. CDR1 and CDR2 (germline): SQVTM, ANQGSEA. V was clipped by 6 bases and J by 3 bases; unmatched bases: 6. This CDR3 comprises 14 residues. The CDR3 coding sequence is TGCAGCGTGGGGTCTAGCGGGTACACCGGGGAGCTGTTTTTT. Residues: CSVGSSGYTGELFF.

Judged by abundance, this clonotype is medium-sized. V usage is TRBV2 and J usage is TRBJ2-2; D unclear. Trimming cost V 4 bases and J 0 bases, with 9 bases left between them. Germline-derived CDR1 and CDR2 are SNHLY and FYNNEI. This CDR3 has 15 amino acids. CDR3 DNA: TGTGCCAGCAGTGCTACAGTTGCGAACACCGGGGAGCTGTTTTTT. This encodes CASSATVANTGELFF. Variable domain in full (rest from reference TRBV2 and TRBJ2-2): EPEVTQTPSHQVTQMGQEVILRCVPISNHLYFYWYRQILGQKVEFLVSFYNNEISEKSEIFDDQFSVERPDGSNFTLKIRSTKLEDSAMYFCASSATVANTGELFFGEGSRLTVL.

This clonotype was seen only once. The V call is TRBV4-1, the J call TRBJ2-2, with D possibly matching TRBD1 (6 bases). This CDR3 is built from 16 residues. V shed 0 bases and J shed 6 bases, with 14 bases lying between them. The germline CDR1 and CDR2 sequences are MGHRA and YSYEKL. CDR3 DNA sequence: TGCGCCAGCAGCCAAGATCCGGGACAAGGGCCCGGGGAGCTGTTTTTT. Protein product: CASSQDPGQGPGELFF.

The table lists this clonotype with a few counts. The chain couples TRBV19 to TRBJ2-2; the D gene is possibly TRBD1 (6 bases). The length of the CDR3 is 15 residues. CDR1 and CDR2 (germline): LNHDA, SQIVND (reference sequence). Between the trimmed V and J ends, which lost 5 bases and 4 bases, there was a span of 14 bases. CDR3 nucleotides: TGTGCCAGTAGTGAAGCGCACAGGGCCACCGGGGAGCTGTTTTTT. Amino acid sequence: CASSEAHRATGELFF.

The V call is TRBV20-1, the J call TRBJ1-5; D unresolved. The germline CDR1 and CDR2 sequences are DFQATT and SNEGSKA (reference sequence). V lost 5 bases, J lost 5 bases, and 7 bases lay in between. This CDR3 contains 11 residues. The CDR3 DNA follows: TGCAGTGCTGGCGGGGATCAGCCCCAGCATTTT. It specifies CSAGGDQPQHF.

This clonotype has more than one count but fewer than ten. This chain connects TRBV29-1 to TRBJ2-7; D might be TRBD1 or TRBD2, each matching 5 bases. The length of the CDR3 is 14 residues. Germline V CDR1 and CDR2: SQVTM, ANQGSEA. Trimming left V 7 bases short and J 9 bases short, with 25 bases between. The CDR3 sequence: CSDELEGTDTGQYF. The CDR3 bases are TGCAGCGACGAATTAGAAGGGACGGATACCGGGCAGTACTTC.

Here the CDR3 DNA reads TGTGCCAGTAGTATAGCTGGGGGGCCGCAAGATACGCAGTATTTT. Translation gives CASSIAGGPQDTQYF. The chain joins TRBV19 to TRBJ2-3, with D perhaps TRBD1 or TRBD2 (6 bases each). The CDR3 contains 15 residues. V lost 1 base and J lost 5, with 13 bases in between. Germline CDR1 and CDR2: LNHDA and SQIVND (reference sequence).

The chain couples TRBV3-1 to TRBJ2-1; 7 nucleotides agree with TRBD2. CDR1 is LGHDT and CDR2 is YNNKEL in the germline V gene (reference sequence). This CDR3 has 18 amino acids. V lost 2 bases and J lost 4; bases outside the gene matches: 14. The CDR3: CASSQLVPRLAQYNEQFF. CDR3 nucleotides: TGTGCCAGCAGCCAATTGGTCCCCCGACTAGCCCAATACAATGAGCAGTTCTTC.

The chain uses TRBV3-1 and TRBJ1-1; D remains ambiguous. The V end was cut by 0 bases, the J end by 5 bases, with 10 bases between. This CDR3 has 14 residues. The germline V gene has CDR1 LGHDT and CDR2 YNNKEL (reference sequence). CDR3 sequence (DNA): TGTGCCAGCAGCCAAGACGCCGGAGGGACTGAAGCTTTCTTT. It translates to CASSQDAGGTEAFF. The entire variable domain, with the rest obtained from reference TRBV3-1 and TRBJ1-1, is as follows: DTAVSQTPKYLVTQMGNDKSIKCEQNLGHDTMYWYKQDSKKFLKIMFSYNNKELIINETVPNRFSPKSPDKAHLNLHINSLELGDSAVYFCASSQDAGGTEAFFGQGTRLTVV.

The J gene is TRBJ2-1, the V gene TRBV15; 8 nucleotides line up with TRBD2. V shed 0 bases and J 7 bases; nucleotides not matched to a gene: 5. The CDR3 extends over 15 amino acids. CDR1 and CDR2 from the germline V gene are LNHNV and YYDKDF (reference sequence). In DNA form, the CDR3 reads TGTGCCACCAGCAGAGAGTCGGGACTAGGGAATGAGCAGTTCTTC. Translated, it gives CATSRESGLGNEQFF. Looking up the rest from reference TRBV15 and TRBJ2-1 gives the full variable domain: DAMVIQNPRYQVTQFGKPVTLSCSQTLNHNVMYWYQQKSSQAPKLLFHYYDKDFNNEADTPDNFQSRRPNTSFCFLDIRSPGLGDTAMYLCATSRESGLGNEQFFGPGTRLTVL.

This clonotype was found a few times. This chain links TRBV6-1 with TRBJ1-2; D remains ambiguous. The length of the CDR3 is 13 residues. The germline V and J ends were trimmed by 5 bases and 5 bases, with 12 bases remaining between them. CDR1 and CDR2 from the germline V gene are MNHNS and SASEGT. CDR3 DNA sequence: TGTGCCAGCAGTCCAAATCGGGTTTATGGCTACACCTTC. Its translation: CASSPNRVYGYTF.

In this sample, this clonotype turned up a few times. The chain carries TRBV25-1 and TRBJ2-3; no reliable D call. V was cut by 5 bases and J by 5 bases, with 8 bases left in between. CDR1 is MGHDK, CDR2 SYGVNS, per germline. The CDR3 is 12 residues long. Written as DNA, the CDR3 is TGTGCCAGCAGTTTCGTTGTAGATACGCAGTATTTT. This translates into CASSFVVDTQYF.

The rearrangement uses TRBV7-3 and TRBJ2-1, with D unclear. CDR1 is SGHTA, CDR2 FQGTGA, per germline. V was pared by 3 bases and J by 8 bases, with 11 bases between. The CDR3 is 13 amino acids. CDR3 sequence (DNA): TGTGCCAGCAGCTTCCAAGGGATGGATGAGCAGTTCTTC. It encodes CASSFQGMDEQFF.

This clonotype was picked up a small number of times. This chain's CDR3 is CASSWTDQQETQYF. The CDR3 region has the DNA TGCGCCAGCAGCTGGACCGACCAGCAAGAGACCCAGTACTTC. The gene calls are TRBV5-1 and TRBJ2-5, with unresolved D. CDR1 SGHRS and CDR2 YFSETQ come from the germline V gene. The CDR3 has 14 amino acids. V lost 3 bases and J 2 bases, leaving 11 bases between the germline ends.